The 31 T cell receptor beta chains below come from one sample, sequenced in a study of blood T cell repertoires in COVID-19. Libraries were prepared by immunoSEQ multiplex PCR; TCRdb keeps only in-frame clonotypes and omits some of them. This sample carries 400,000 to 450,000 clones, around 91% of them seen once, and the ten largest clones take 1% to 1.3%. Input material: PBMCs or T cells enriched from blood (not recorded which). The receptors derive from a man aged 25-45 years who had recovered from COVID-19.

The genes are TRBV5-4 and TRBJ2-1; 9 bases line up with TRBD2. CDR1 is SGHNT and CDR2 is YYREEE in the germline V gene (reference sequence). The CDR3 runs 16 residues. V was clipped by 2 bases and J by 7 bases; unmatched bases: 10. The CDR3 reads CASSLGREGLRNEQFF. The CDR3, as DNA: TGTGCCAGCAGCTTAGGGCGGGAGGGCCTTAGAAATGAGCAGTTCTTC.

The chain joins TRBV13 to TRBJ2-1; the match to TRBD1 covers 7 bases. J gave up 0 bases and V 8 bases, and 7 bases lay outside the gene matches. The CDR3 totals 15 residues. CDR1 is PRHDT, CDR2 FYEKMQ, per germline (reference sequence). CDR3 region: CASLTGRSSYNEQFF. In DNA form, the CDR3 reads TGTGCCAGCCTGACAGGGCGAAGCTCCTACAATGAGCAGTTCTTC.

The chain combines TRBV2 with TRBJ2-7; TRBD1 matches 7 bases. V gave up 6 bases and J gave up 3 bases; unmatched junction bases: 5. Germline V CDR1 and CDR2: SNHLY, FYNNEI. The CDR3 covers 13 residues. In DNA, the CDR3 is TGTGCCAGCAGCAGGGGGAAATACTACGAGCAGTACTTC. This sequence encodes CASSRGKYYEQYF.

V usage is TRBV12-3 or TRBV12-4 and J usage is TRBJ2-7, with D possibly matching TRBD2 (6 bases). This CDR3 has 11 amino acids. V lost 8 bases to trimming and J lost 3 bases, with 8 bases between them. CDR3 bases: TGTGCCAGCGGAGGGCTCTACGAGCAGTACTTC. Amino acid sequence: CASGGLYEQYF.

The gene calls are TRBV6-5 and TRBJ1-2; D ambiguous. Germline values: CDR1 MNHEY, CDR2 SVGAGI. Between the trimmed V and J ends, which lost 2 bases and 4 bases, there was a span of 8 bases. CDR3 size: 13 residues. This CDR3 is CASSYQALYGYTF. Written as DNA, the CDR3 is TGTGCCAGCAGTTACCAGGCCCTCTATGGCTACACCTTC.

The CDR3 spells CASSPGGRGRTDTQYF. The DNA for the CDR3 is TGTGCCAGCAGCCCGGGGGGGCGGGGACGAACAGATACGCAGTATTTT. The rearrangement uses TRBV3-1 (or the pseudogene TRBV3-2) and TRBJ2-3; 8 bases agree with TRBD2. This CDR3 region has 16 residues. Germline assignment: CDR1 LGHDT and CDR2 YNNKEL (reference sequence). Trimming at V came to 4 bases and at J to 3 bases, leaving 9 bases not matched to a gene.

V gene TRBV7-6 combines with J gene TRBJ2-7; D remains ambiguous. The germline V and J ends were trimmed by 5 bases and 6 bases, with 8 bases remaining between them. Looked up from germline, CDR1 is SGHVS and CDR2 is FNYEAQ. The CDR3 length is 11 residues. The CDR3 is CASSVSGEQYF. As DNA, the CDR3 is TGTGCCAGCAGCGTCTCGGGCGAGCAGTACTTC.

This chain links TRBV19 with TRBJ2-1; perhaps TRBD1 as D (5 bases). Trimming shortened V by 3 bases and J by 5 bases, and 11 bases separated the two germline ends. Germline CDR1 is LNHDA and CDR2 is SQIVND (reference sequence). The CDR3 length is 14 residues. CDR3 residues: CASSISDTNNEQFF. CDR3 sequence (DNA): TGTGCCAGTAGTATCTCGGACACAAACAATGAGCAGTTCTTC.

V and J are TRBV6-6 and TRBJ2-3; TRBD1 agrees at 7 bases. Germline CDR1 and CDR2: MNHNY and SVGAGI (reference sequence). This CDR3 is built from 15 residues. The DNA for the CDR3 is TGTGCGACTCAGGGGGAGTACACTAGCACAGATACGCAGTATTTT. The encoded protein is CATQGEYTSTDTQYF.

The chain is built from TRBV19 and TRBJ2-1; tentative D call: TRBD1 (6 bases). Germline CDR1 LNHDA, CDR2 SQIVND (reference sequence). This CDR3 is 14 amino acids long. V was clipped by 7 bases and J by 0 bases, with 10 bases between them. The CDR3 DNA sequence: TGTGCCAGTAATAAGGACAGCTCCTACAATGAGCAGTTCTTC. This gives the protein CASNKDSSYNEQFF.

This chain joins TRBV14 and TRBJ2-1; 15 nucleotides align to TRBD2. This CDR3 is 17 amino acids long. V shed 1 base, J shed 7 bases, and the junction held 5 bases outside the gene matches. The germline V gene encodes CDR1 SGHDN and CDR2 FVKESK. Written as DNA, the CDR3 is TGTGCCAGCAGCCAAGCACCCGGGACTAGCGGGAGGAATGAGCAGTTCTTC. Protein product: CASSQAPGTSGRNEQFF.

This clone was recorded only once. The chain employs TRBV7-6 and TRBJ1-6, with D tentatively TRBD1 (5 bases). Germline CDR1 and CDR2: SGHVS and FNYEAQ. Trimming removed 5 bases at V and 9 bases at J, with 20 bases between. The CDR3 runs 16 residues. The CDR3 spells CASSASGAGVGSPLHF. Written as DNA, the CDR3 is TGTGCCAGCAGCGCAAGCGGGGCGGGGGTAGGTTCACCCCTCCACTTT.

The CDR3 region is CASSSWGGGPTDTQYF. The DNA for the CDR3 is TGTGCCAGCAGCTCGTGGGGCGGGGGTCCCACAGATACGCAGTATTTT. The rearrangement links TRBV7-9 to TRBJ2-3; TRBD2 matches at 7 bases. The CDR3 spans 16 residues. V lost 4 bases to trimming and J lost 2 bases; unmatched junction nucleotides: 9. The germline gives CDR1 SEHNR, CDR2 FQNEAQ (reference sequence).

This clone has only a few counts. Other DNA sequences of this sample code for an identical CDR3. The chain is built from TRBV11-2 and TRBJ2-2; the D is unclear. Germline V gene lookup returns CDR1 SGHAT and CDR2 FQNNGV. Trimming took 0 bases from V and 6 from J, leaving 5 bases between them. This CDR3 is built from 13 residues. DNA for the CDR3: TGTGCCAGCAGCTTAGAATCGGCCGGGGAGCTGTTTTTT. Translated: CASSLESAGELFF.

This chain joins TRBV7-8 and TRBJ2-1; TRBD1 aligns across 8 bases. V shed 5 bases, J shed 7 bases, and the junction held 4 bases outside the gene matches. The CDR3 is 13 amino acids. Per germline, CDR1 SGHVS and CDR2 FQNEAQ. The chain's CDR3 is CASSTRTGNEQFF. CDR3 bases: TGTGCCAGCAGCACCCGGACAGGGAATGAGCAGTTCTTC.

The J gene is TRBJ2-3, the V gene TRBV10-2; TRBD2 aligns across 7 bases. Germline CDR1 is WSHSY and CDR2 is SAAADI. The CDR3 is made up of 15 amino acids. Trimming removed 2 bases from V and 4 bases from J; junction bases left unmatched: 6. Here the CDR3 reads CASSENGGGSDTQYF. The CDR3 DNA is TGCGCCAGCAGTGAGAATGGGGGAGGGTCAGATACGCAGTATTTT.

This clone occurred many times. This sequence joins TRBV15 and TRBJ1-5; 8 bases are a match to TRBD1. Germline V gene sequence: CDR1 LNHNV, CDR2 YYDKDF (reference sequence). The CDR3 runs to 13 residues. Losses at the gene ends were 3 bases for V and 11 bases for J; bases not matched to a gene: 6. CDR3 sequence (DNA): TGTGCCACCAGCAGCGACAGGGGAAGGGCCCAGCATTTT. It translates to CATSSDRGRAQHF.

The V and J genes are TRBV28 and TRBJ1-2; D remains unclear. Trimming left V 6 bases short and J 1 base short, with 12 bases between. The CDR3 sequence is 14 residues long. In germline, CDR1 is MDHEN, CDR2 SYDVKM. The CDR3 nucleotides are TGTGCCAGCAGCCCCCGGACTAATAACTATGGCTACACCTTC. As protein: CASSPRTNNYGYTF.

The chain has TRBV6-6 and TRBJ2-7; 10 bases line up with TRBD1. Germline V lookup: CDR1 MNHNY, CDR2 SVGAGI (reference sequence). V was clipped by 6 bases and J by 2 bases; unmatched bases: 7. CDR3 length: 15 amino acids. CDR3 bases: TGTGCCAGCAGGAAGGGACAGGGGATGGCCTACGAGCAGTACTTC. Translation gives CASRKGQGMAYEQYF.

This clone was picked up one time. The gene calls are TRBV5-4 and TRBJ1-1, with D unresolved. The CDR3 totals 14 residues. V shed 0 bases and J shed 2 bases, with 8 bases lying between them. Germline V gene data show CDR1 as SGHNT and CDR2 as YYREEE (reference sequence). The CDR3, as DNA: TGTGCCAGCAGCTTGGGGGTGGGCAACACTGAAGCTTTCTTT. It is translated as CASSLGVGNTEAFF.

The chain carries TRBV9 and TRBJ2-5, with 11 nucleotides matching TRBD1. Germline V gene lookup returns CDR1 SGDLS and CDR2 YYNGEE. The CDR3 covers 14 residues. J lost 4 bases, V lost 3 bases, and 2 bases had no gene match. CDR3 DNA: TGTGCCAGCAGCGCCGGGACAGGGGGAGAGACCCAGTACTTC. This sequence encodes CASSAGTGGETQYF.

In its sample, this clone was seen once. The chain carries TRBV10-3 and TRBJ2-1; 10 bases align to TRBD2. The CDR3 is made up of 15 amino acids. V lost 6 bases to trimming and J lost 5 bases; unmatched junction nucleotides: 7. CDR1 is ENHRY, CDR2 SYGVKD, per germline. The CDR3, as DNA: TGTGCCATCAGGGTAGCGGGAGGTAAACACAATGAGCAGTTCTTC. Encoded protein: CAIRVAGGKHNEQFF.

The chain couples TRBV7-2 to TRBJ2-2; 7 bases are shared with TRBD1. The length of the CDR3 is 16 residues. V shed 10 bases and J 3 bases; nucleotides not matched to a gene: 14. CDR1 is SGHTA, CDR2 FQGNSA, per germline. The CDR3 DNA reads as TGTGCCACCCCCCTGGACGGGGACAGCGACACCGGGGAGCTGTTTTTT. Its translation is CATPLDGDSDTGELFF.

The genes are TRBV3-1 (or the pseudogene TRBV3-2) and TRBJ2-2; 11 bases line up with TRBD1. This CDR3 is built from 15 residues. J was trimmed by 6 bases and V by 0 bases; bases with no gene match: 0. Germline CDR1 is LGHDT and CDR2 is YNNKEL (reference sequence). The CDR3 is CASSQEGQGAGELFF. The DNA for the CDR3 is TGTGCCAGCAGCCAAGAGGGACAGGGGGCCGGGGAGCTGTTTTTT.

DNA of the CDR3: TGCGCCAGCAGCCCGCAGGGGGGAGAGACCCAGTACTTC. This sequence encodes CASSPQGGETQYF. The chain uses TRBV5-1 and TRBJ2-5; TRBD1 might be the D (7 bases). Germline CDR1 SGHRS, CDR2 YFSETQ. This CDR3 comprises 13 residues. V was shortened by 4 bases and J by 4 bases, with 11 bases between the two germline ends.

The gene calls are TRBV18 and TRBJ2-3; TRBD2 matches at 11 bases. From germline, CDR1 is KGHSH and CDR2 LQKENI. This CDR3 has 17 amino acids. The V and J ends lost 6 bases and 3 bases, in that order; junction bases with no gene match: 11. CDR3 DNA sequence: TGTGCCAGCTCGCTAAGTACTAGCGGGGGTCATACAGATACGCAGTATTTT. Amino acids: CASSLSTSGGHTDTQYF.

This chain connects TRBV3-1 (or the pseudogene TRBV3-2) to TRBJ2-1, with no clear D. V lost 5 bases and J lost 4, with 6 bases in between. The CDR3 runs to 12 residues. Looked up from germline, CDR1 is LGHDT and CDR2 is YNNKEL (reference sequence). This CDR3 is CASSNQYNEQFF. The CDR3 nucleotides read TGTGCCAGCAGCAACCAGTACAATGAGCAGTTCTTC.

The chain uses TRBV18 and TRBJ1-2; weak D call: TRBD1 (5 bases). This CDR3 has 12 amino acids. Germline V gene data show CDR1 as KGHSH and CDR2 as LQKENI. Trimming pared 5 bases from V and 3 bases from J, leaving 7 bases between. The CDR3 protein is CASSTGDYGYTF. The CDR3 DNA reads as TGTGCCAGCTCAACAGGAGACTATGGCTACACCTTC. The full variable domain, its missing parts supplied by reference TRBV18 and TRBJ1-2, is NAGVMQNPRHLVRRRGQEARLRCSPMKGHSHVYWYRQLPEEGLKFMVYLQKENIIDESGMPKERFSAEFPKEGPSILRIQQVVRGDSAAYFCASSTGDYGYTFGSGTRLTVV.

This clone showed up just once. The rearrangement uses TRBV18 and TRBJ2-3, with TRBD1 matching 10 bases. The length of the CDR3 is 17 residues. Germline lookup yields CDR1 KGHSH and CDR2 LQKENI. J was trimmed by 2 bases and V by 8 bases; bases with no gene match: 13. The DNA of the CDR3 is TGTGCCAGCCCCCCGGTCCCGGGACAGGGGCCCACAGATACGCAGTATTTT. Translation gives CASPPVPGQGPTDTQYF.

The gene calls are TRBV19 and TRBJ2-7; 12 nucleotides match TRBD1. The CDR3 loop spans 16 amino acids. The J segment lost 4 bases and the V segment lost 4 bases, leaving 8 bases of the junction unmatched. Germline lookup yields CDR1 LNHDA and CDR2 SQIVND (reference sequence). The CDR3: CASSSAGTGGLYEQYF. The CDR3 region has the DNA TGTGCCAGTAGTAGCGCCGGGACAGGGGGCTTGTACGAGCAGTACTTC.

This chain connects TRBV3-1 (or the pseudogene TRBV3-2) to TRBJ1-4; D is perhaps TRBD1 (5 bases). Germline V gene data show CDR1 as LGHDT and CDR2 as YNNKEL (reference sequence). The CDR3 runs to 16 residues. V was clipped by 4 bases and J by 4 bases, with 16 bases between them. The CDR3 bases are TGTGCCAGCAGCCCAGATCAGGGCAGCCGTAATGAAAAACTGTTTTTT. This codes for CASSPDQGSRNEKLFF.